This paragraph covers one T cell receptor beta chain sequence. The antigen remains unidentified. Generation of TCR cDNA used 5'RACE template switching (which added a universal primer site and UMIs). TCRdb fed the 5' RACE reads into MiXCR, producing one record per CDR3 protein. The sample has around 72,000 distinct CDR3 sequences; about 7.7% are singletons. The data are from a study of T cells after yellow fever vaccination. This CDR3 has 14 residues. The V and J ends lost 3 bases and 4 bases, in that order; junction bases with no gene match: 5. Germline V gene data show CDR1 as ENHRY and CDR2 as SYGVKD. General study findings and limits: Of the clonotypes, a small share occurred in both CD4 and CD8 compartments. Booster samples showed a return of most primary-vaccination clones (approximately 95% CD4, around 85% CD8).

The gene calls are TRBV10-3 and TRBJ2-7, with 8 bases matching TRBD2. This TCR was sampled from a young man who received the YFV17D yellow fever vaccine. The sample here was CD8+ T cells sorted from PBMCs, taken 10 to 11 days after the first yellow fever vaccination. This CDR3 is CAISDSGGPYEQYF. The DNA of the CDR3 is TGTGCCATCAGTGATTCGGGGGGGCCGTACGAGCAGTACTTC.